The subject of this entry is one T cell receptor beta chain. Its antigen is still unknown. Using immunoSEQ multiplex PCR, the repertoire was profiled, and TCRdb retains in-frame clones only, with some absent. Here the sample spans 55,000 to 70,000 clones, 94% being singletons. The data stem from a study of T cell clonotyping in hematopoietic cell transplantation. General study points: Without cell sorting, CD4 versus CD8 contributions remain unresolved. Pathologically expanded recipient clonotypes increased progressively from day 30 to day 180 as diversity fell. Higher Inverse Simpson Index values in graft donor and pretransplant recipient predicted broader posttransplant TCR diversity. At the given depth, recipient repertoires were over 97% de novo clonotypes.

The clonotype was recovered from a man aged 50-59 years in good health. Some clones in this sample may be carry-over from other donors' samples. The sample was peripheral blood mononuclear cells.

The CDR3 protein is CASSYSAHNQPQHF. CDR3 in DNA: TGTGCCAGCAGTTACTCGGCCCACAATCAGCCCCAGCATTTT. The chain carries TRBV6-5 and TRBJ1-5; D not resolved. V lost 0 bases and J 3 bases, leaving 6 bases between the germline ends. Germline loops: CDR1 MNHEY, CDR2 SVGAGI. The CDR3 runs 14 residues.